A single sample gave rise to the 30 T cell receptor beta chains below, sequenced in a study of T cells in Graves' hyperthyroidism and ophthalmopathy. The CDR3 regions of TCR beta were amplified from RNA transcripts. First-round RT-PCR of the TCR CDR3 relied on the HTBI primer set. TCRdb passed the multiplex PCR reads through MiXCR, listing each CDR3 protein once. This table holds about 570,000 distinct CDR3 sequences, roughly 50% found once. The specimen sequenced was peripheral blood or thyroid tissue (not recorded which). The receptors were sampled from an adult woman with Graves' disease, either hyperthyroidism or ophthalmopathy (not recorded which).

About this clonotype itself: Since no conserved phenylalanine or tryptophan closes the CDR3, a read error is the likely cause. The DNA is omitted, as the CDR3 cannot be located on it reliably, and the CDR3 follows TCRdb's listing. V is TRBV20-1 and J is TRBJ1-4. Germline V gives CDR1 DFQATT, CDR2 SNEGSKA (reference sequence). The CDR3 length equals 8 residues, ends included. The chain's CDR3 is CSAPREAY.

This clonotype was detected many times. V usage is TRBV2 and J usage is TRBJ1-5; D perhaps matches TRBD1 (6 bases). Trimming shortened V by 8 bases and J by 4 bases, and 15 bases separated the two germline ends. Germline lookup yields CDR1 SNHLY and CDR2 FYNNEI. The CDR3 sequence is 14 residues long. The CDR3 coding sequence is TGTGCCAGCCGCTACAGGGTTGAGAATCAGCCCCAGCATTTT. Its translation: CASRYRVENQPQHF.

The rearrangement joins TRBV7-9 to TRBJ2-7, with 7 bases that match TRBD1. The V gene end was trimmed by 5 bases and the J gene end by 4 bases; junction bases not matched to a gene: 11. The CDR3 is 15 residues long. The germline V gene has CDR1 SEHNR and CDR2 FQNEAQ (reference sequence). CDR3: CASSQERQGLYEQYF. CDR3 bases: TGTGCCAGCAGCCAAGAACGACAGGGTTTGTACGAGCAGTACTTC.

CDR3: CASQIQGHQPQHF. CDR3 DNA: TGTGCCAGCCAGATCCAGGGGCATCAGCCCCAGCATTTT. The genes are TRBV2 and TRBJ1-5; TRBD1 is a possible D gene (6 bases). Trimming left V 8 bases short and J 5 bases short, with 13 bases between. Germline values: CDR1 SNHLY, CDR2 FYNNEI. CDR3 size: 13 residues.

This clonotype was picked up many times. CDR3 bases: TGTGCCAGCAGCTCGCCCGGGACAGGGAACACTGAAGCTTTCTTT. Encoded protein: CASSSPGTGNTEAFF. The rearrangement joins TRBV7-3 to TRBJ1-1, with 8 bases lining up with TRBD1. Germline trimming cut 4 bases from V and 1 base from J; bases unmatched to any gene: 5. The CDR3 is made up of 15 amino acids. CDR1 and CDR2 from the germline V gene are SGHTA and FQGTGA.

This clonotype was found a few times. V usage is TRBV28 and J usage is TRBJ2-7, with D unclear. The CDR3 length is 13 residues. The V end lost 0 bases, the J end lost 2 bases, and 5 bases lay between the germline ends. The germline V gene encodes CDR1 MDHEN and CDR2 SYDVKM. The CDR3 sequence: CASSLWITYEQYF. CDR3 DNA: TGTGCCAGCAGTTTATGGATTACCTACGAGCAGTACTTC.

This sequence joins TRBV5-1 and TRBJ2-5; the match to TRBD1 covers 9 bases. V trimming: 8 bases; J trimming: 9 bases; junction bases outside the gene matches: 14. This CDR3 spans 14 amino acids. CDR1 is SGHRS, CDR2 YFSETQ, per germline. This CDR3 reads CARGTGKMNQPQYF. CDR3 DNA sequence: TGCGCCAGGGGGACAGGGAAGATGAATCAGCCCCAGTACTTC.

This clonotype was counted many times. The chain couples TRBV20-1 to TRBJ1-1; no clear D. V lost 3 bases and J 6 bases, leaving 14 bases between the germline ends. The CDR3 length is 13 residues. Germline V gene data show CDR1 as DFQATT and CDR2 as SNEGSKA (reference sequence). The CDR3 is CSARTNYLAEAFF. CDR3 nucleotides: TGCAGTGCTAGGACGAATTACCTGGCTGAAGCTTTCTTT.

The V call is TRBV10-2, the J call TRBJ1-5, with D maybe TRBD1 (6 bases). V lost 10 bases to trimming and J lost 5 bases, with 15 bases between them. This CDR3 region has 13 residues. The germline V gene has CDR1 WSHSY and CDR2 SAAADI. The CDR3 DNA sequence: TGCGCCACCCGGAGGGGGGTCGATCAGCCCCAGCATTTT. It codes for CATRRGVDQPQHF.

This clonotype appeared once. This chain links TRBV11-2 with TRBJ1-5; D may be TRBD1 (6 bases). V was clipped by 2 bases and J by 5 bases, with 13 bases between them. Germline loops: CDR1 SGHAT, CDR2 FQNNGV. The CDR3 is 15 residues long. CDR3 residues: CASSLSTGRDQPQHF. The CDR3 DNA reads as TGTGCCAGCAGCTTATCAACAGGGCGGGATCAGCCCCAGCATTTT.

This clonotype was observed a handful of times. This chain joins TRBV7-8 and TRBJ2-7; D unclear. The CDR3 consists of 14 residues. Germline V gives CDR1 SGHVS, CDR2 FQNEAQ. V lost 1 base and J lost 9, with 16 bases in between. The CDR3 DNA follows: TGTGCCAGCAGCTTAGGGGTGGGCCCAGATACGCAGTACTTC. It is translated as CASSLGVGPDTQYF.

V and J are TRBV10-3 and TRBJ1-4; TRBD1 matches at 8 bases. Losses at the gene ends were 6 bases for V and 8 bases for J; bases not matched to a gene: 14. CDR1 and CDR2 (germline): ENHRY, SYGVKD. The CDR3 covers 16 residues. The CDR3 sequence: CAISGGGTAGGEKLFF. CDR3 sequence (DNA): TGTGCCATCAGCGGGGGAGGCACGGCAGGGGGCGAAAAACTGTTTTTT.

This clonotype occurred many times. The gene calls are TRBV7-2 and TRBJ1-5; D is unclear. This CDR3 contains 14 residues. Trimming removed 5 bases at V and 1 base at J, with 9 bases between. The V gene's germline CDR1 is SGHTA and CDR2 FQGNSA. CDR3 residues: CASSTKRSNQPQHF. In DNA form, the CDR3 reads TGTGCCAGCAGCACAAAACGGAGCAATCAGCCCCAGCATTTT.

This clonotype was recorded at least ten times. The chain is built from TRBV4-1 and TRBJ1-3; no firm D call. Trimming took off 2 bases at V and 4 bases at J, with 3 bases between the two ends. Germline V CDR1 and CDR2: MGHRA, YSYEKL. This CDR3 has 12 residues. The CDR3 spells CASSQTGNTIYF. DNA of the CDR3: TGCGCCAGCAGCCAAACAGGAAACACCATATATTTT.

This clonotype has more than one count but fewer than ten. V and J are TRBV15 and TRBJ2-5, with TRBD1 matching over 7 bases. Trimming at V came to 9 bases and at J to 4 bases, leaving 11 bases not matched to a gene. Germline lookup yields CDR1 LNHNV and CDR2 YYDKDF (reference sequence). This CDR3 contains 14 residues. As DNA, the CDR3 is TGTGCCACTCGGGACAGATTGAGGGGAGAGACCCAGTACTTC. It is translated as CATRDRLRGETQYF.

This clonotype was seen a handful of times. The chain uses TRBV28 and TRBJ2-5, with TRBD2 as a possible D gene (7 bases). The germline gives CDR1 MDHEN, CDR2 SYDVKM. The CDR3 runs 15 residues. The V end lost 7 bases, the J end lost 1 base, and 16 bases lay between the germline ends. The CDR3 protein is CASKGGGRIQETQYF. CDR3 in DNA: TGTGCCAGCAAGGGGGGGGGTCGGATCCAAGAGACCCAGTACTTC.

V is TRBV7-2 and J is TRBJ1-1, with D possibly matching TRBD1 (5 bases). V lost 1 base, J lost 4 bases, and 16 bases lay in between. This CDR3 has 16 residues. From germline, CDR1 is SGHTA and CDR2 FQGNSA. CDR3 coding DNA: TGTGCCAGCAGCTTAGACGCGGCCGGGGGTGTCACTGAAGCTTTCTTT. Amino acids: CASSLDAAGGVTEAFF.

This clonotype was detected many times. Its ends do not fully match the called genes, so a read error is possible. This chain links TRBV7-7 with TRBJ2-5; D is perhaps TRBD2 (6 bases). From germline, CDR1 is SSHAT and CDR2 FNYEAQ (reference sequence). The CDR3 totals 14 residues. The CDR3 sequence is CASSPGEAGRTQYF. CDR3 bases: TGTGCTAGCAGCCCCGGGGAGGCGGGAAGGACCCAGTACTTC.

This clonotype showed up many times. The gene calls are TRBV12-3 or TRBV12-4 and TRBJ1-1; D unresolved. The CDR3 has 14 residues. V lost 0 bases and J 2 bases, leaving 7 bases between the germline ends. CDR3 amino acids: CASSLAQKNTEAFF. CDR3 coding DNA: TGTGCCAGCAGTTTAGCGCAGAAAAACACTGAAGCTTTCTTT.

This clonotype was counted at least ten times. This chain connects TRBV10-3 to TRBJ1-1, with a tentative D call TRBD1 (6 bases). CDR3 length equals 15 residues. Germline-derived CDR1 and CDR2 are ENHRY and SYGVKD. Trimming took 11 bases from V and 1 from J, leaving 20 bases between them. CDR3 region: CAVRWITGKNTEAFF. The CDR3 region has the DNA TGTGCCGTCCGGTGGATTACAGGGAAGAACACTGAAGCTTTCTTT.

This clonotype was observed at least ten times. The chain has TRBV6-6 and TRBJ1-4; D gene ambiguous. The V gene's germline CDR1 is MNHNY and CDR2 SVGAGI (reference sequence). The CDR3 is 15 amino acids. Trimming took off 0 bases at V and 8 bases at J, with 13 bases between the two ends. The CDR3: CASSYSEAPGEKLFF. The CDR3, as DNA: TGTGCCAGCAGTTACTCCGAGGCGCCCGGAGAAAAACTGTTTTTT.

This clonotype came up once. V gene TRBV7-2 combines with J gene TRBJ2-7, with 10 nucleotides matching TRBD2. The CDR3 spans 16 residues. V was clipped by 6 bases and J by 4 bases; unmatched bases: 12. CDR1 is SGHTA, CDR2 FQGNSA, per germline. CDR3 amino acids: CASSPSGALAGYEQYF. The CDR3 nucleotides are TGTGCCAGCAGTCCGAGCGGAGCACTAGCGGGATACGAGCAGTACTTC. Full variable domain (remainder filled in from reference TRBV7-2 and TRBJ2-7): GAGVSQSPSNKVTEKGKDVELRCDPISGHTALYWYRQSLGQGLEFLIYFQGNSAPDKSGLPSDRFSAERTGGSVSTLTIQRTQQEDSAVYLCASSPSGALAGYEQYFGPGTRLTVT.

V and J are TRBV2 and TRBJ2-1; D remains unclear. Germline values: CDR1 SNHLY, CDR2 FYNNEI. The CDR3 covers 11 residues. V lost 8 bases and J lost 4, with 6 bases in between. CDR3 region: CASRTYNEQFF. CDR3 nucleotides: TGTGCCAGCCGGACGTACAATGAGCAGTTCTTC. The complete variable domain, with remaining parts taken from reference TRBV2 and TRBJ2-1, reads EPEVTQTPSHQVTQMGQEVILRCVPISNHLYFYWYRQILGQKVEFLVSFYNNEISEKSEIFDDQFSVERPDGSNFTLKIRSTKLEDSAMYFCASRTYNEQFFGPGTRLTVL.

In this sample, this clonotype turned up many times. CDR3 sequence (DNA): TGCGCCAGCAGCCGGGCGCGTACCTATGGCTACACCTTC. The encoded protein is CASSRARTYGYTF. The chain couples TRBV5-1 to TRBJ1-2; D not certain. V dropped 4 bases and J dropped 4 bases, with 11 bases sitting between them. The CDR3 spans 13 residues. Looked up from germline, CDR1 is SGHRS and CDR2 is YFSETQ. The full variable domain, rest sourced from reference TRBV5-1 and TRBJ1-2, is KAGVTQTPRYLIKTRGQQVTLSCSPISGHRSVSWYQQTPGQGLQFLFEYFSETQRNKGNFPGRFSGRQFSNSRSEMNVSTLELGDSALYLCASSRARTYGYTFGSGTRLTVV.

This clonotype was seen many times. The chain recombines TRBV6-2 or TRBV6-3 with TRBJ2-2, with 8 bases lining up with TRBD1. The CDR3 totals 17 residues. With 8 bases clipped from V and 2 bases from J, the junction kept 13 bases outside the gene matches. The germline CDR1 and CDR2 sequences are MNHEY and SVGEGT. In DNA form, the CDR3 reads TGTGCCAGCTCCTGGACAGGGTCTGAACTTAACACCGGGGAGCTGTTTTTT. Protein product: CASSWTGSELNTGELFF.

The chain has TRBV19 and TRBJ2-2; no reliable D call. CDR1 and CDR2 from the germline V gene are LNHDA and SQIVND (reference sequence). Trimming took 0 bases from V and 7 from J, leaving 12 bases between them. CDR3 length: 15 amino acids. DNA for the CDR3: TGTGCCAGTAGTATAGATTTCAGGCAGGACGGGGAGCTGTTTTTT. This encodes CASSIDFRQDGELFF.

Ten or more counts support this clonotype. The genes are TRBV2 and TRBJ1-1; unclear D gene. The V gene lost 4 bases and the J gene lost 1 base, with 13 bases spanning the gap. The CDR3 runs to 15 residues. The germline V gene encodes CDR1 SNHLY and CDR2 FYNNEI. The CDR3 loop reads CASSGTGPSNTEAFF. CDR3 in DNA: TGTGCCAGCAGTGGGACTGGGCCCTCGAACACTGAAGCTTTCTTT.

There are many counts of this clonotype. The junction departs from the called germline gene at one end, perhaps through a read error. The genes are TRBV7-7 and TRBJ2-5; a weak D match, TRBD2 (6 bases). This CDR3 has 14 amino acids. Per germline, CDR1 SSHAT and CDR2 FNYEAQ (reference sequence). The chain's CDR3 is CASSPGLGGETQYF. In DNA form, the CDR3 reads TGTGCTAGCAGCCCAGGTTTGGGGGGAGAGACCCAGTACTTC.

This clonotype came up many times. The chain links TRBV12-3 or TRBV12-4 to TRBJ1-1; D is undetermined. V lost 6 bases to trimming and J lost 4 bases, with 12 bases between them. The CDR3 consists of 13 residues. DNA for the CDR3: TGTGCCAGCAGGCCAGTAGGTAGCACTGAAGCTTTCTTT. This encodes CASRPVGSTEAFF.

The count of this clonotype is one. The V gene is TRBV27, the J gene TRBJ2-7, with D possibly TRBD2 on 5 matching bases. The CDR3 runs 14 residues. Germline V gene data show CDR1 as MNHEY and CDR2 as SMNVEV (reference sequence). Between the trimmed V and J ends, which lost 5 bases and 7 bases, there was a span of 18 bases. CDR3 residues: CASSLGKGVGEQYF. CDR3 nucleotides: TGTGCCAGCAGTCTTGGTAAGGGAGTGGGAGAGCAGTACTTC.